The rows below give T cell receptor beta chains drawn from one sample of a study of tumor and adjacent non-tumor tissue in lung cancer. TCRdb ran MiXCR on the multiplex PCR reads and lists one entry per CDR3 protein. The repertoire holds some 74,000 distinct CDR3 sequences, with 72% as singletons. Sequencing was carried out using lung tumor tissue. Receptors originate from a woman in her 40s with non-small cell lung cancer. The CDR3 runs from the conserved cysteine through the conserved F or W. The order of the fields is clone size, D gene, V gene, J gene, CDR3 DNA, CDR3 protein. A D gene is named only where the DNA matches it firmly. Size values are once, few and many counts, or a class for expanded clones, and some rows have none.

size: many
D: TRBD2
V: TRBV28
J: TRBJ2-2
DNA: TGTGCCAGCAGCTTCGGCGGGAGGGGGGACACCGGGGAGCTGTTTTTT
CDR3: CASSFGGRGDTGELFF

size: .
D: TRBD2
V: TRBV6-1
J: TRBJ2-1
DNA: TGTGCCAGCAGTGACCTCTGGGCGGGAGCTTCCGGTGTGCAGTTCTTC
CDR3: CASSDLWAGASGVQFF

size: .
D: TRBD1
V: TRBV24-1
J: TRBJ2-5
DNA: TGTGCCACCAGTGACCACGGACAGGGAGGGACCCAGTACTTC
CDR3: CATSDHGQGGTQYF

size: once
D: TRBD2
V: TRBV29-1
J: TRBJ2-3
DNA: TGCGGCGTTGGGGGCTCAGGACTAGCGATAGTTAGAGATACGCTGTATTTT
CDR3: CGVGGSGLAIVRDTLYF

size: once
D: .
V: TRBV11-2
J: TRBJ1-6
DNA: TGTGTCAGCAGCTCAACATCGGGGACAAACCGGAGTTCACCCCTCCACTTT
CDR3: CVSSSTSGTNRSSPLHF

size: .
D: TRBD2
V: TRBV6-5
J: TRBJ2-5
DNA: TGTGCCGGCAGTAACAGCGGGGGTCCGACGGAGACCCAGTACTTC
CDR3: CAGSNSGGPTETQYF

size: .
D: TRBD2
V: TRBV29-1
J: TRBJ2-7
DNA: TGCAGCGTTGAAAGGGCGGGAGGACCCTTCGAGCAGTACTTC
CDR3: CSVERAGGPFEQYF

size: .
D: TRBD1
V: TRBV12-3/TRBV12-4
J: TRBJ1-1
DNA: TGTGCCAGCAGTTTCACGTCGACAGGGGTTGAAGCTTTCTTT
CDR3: CASSFTSTGVEAFF

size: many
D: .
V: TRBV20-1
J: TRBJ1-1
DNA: TGCAGTGCTAGAGGGCAGCGGGCTGAAGCTTTCTTT
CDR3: CSARGQRAEAFF

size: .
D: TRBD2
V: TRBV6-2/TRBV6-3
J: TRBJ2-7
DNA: TGTGCCAGCAGCACCCTAGCGGGTCGTTCCTACGAGCAGTACTTC
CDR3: CASSTLAGRSYEQYF

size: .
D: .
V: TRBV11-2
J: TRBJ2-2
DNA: TGTGCCAGCAACTTTCTCGATGTCGGTACGGGGGAGCAATTTTTT
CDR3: CASNFLDVGTGEQFF

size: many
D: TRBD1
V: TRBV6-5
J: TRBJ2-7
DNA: TGTGCCAGCAGTTACATACCGGGACAGGGCTACGAGCAGTACTTC
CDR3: CASSYIPGQGYEQYF

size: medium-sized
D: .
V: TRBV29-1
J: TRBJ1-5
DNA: TGCAGCGTTGGAACAGGAGATCAGCCCCAGCATTTT
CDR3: CSVGTGDQPQHF

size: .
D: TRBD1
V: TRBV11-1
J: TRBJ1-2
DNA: TGTACCAGCAGCCGATACTCCGGGACAGGTATCAACAATGGCTACATCTTC
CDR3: CTSSRYSGTGINNGYIF

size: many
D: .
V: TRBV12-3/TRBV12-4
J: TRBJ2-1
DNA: TGTGCCAGCAGTAACCAGGGTGGTGAGCAGTTCTTC
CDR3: CASSNQGGEQFF

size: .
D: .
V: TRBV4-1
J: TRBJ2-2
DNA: TGCGCCAGCAGCCAAGTTTCTACCACCGGTGAGCCGTTTTTT
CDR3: CASSQVSTTGEPFF

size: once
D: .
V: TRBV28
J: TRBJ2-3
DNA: TGTGCAAGCAGTAGGGTGAATACGCAGTATTTT
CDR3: CASSRVNTQYF

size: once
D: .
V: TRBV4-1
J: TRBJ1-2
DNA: TGCGCTAACAGCCAGGTCAGGGGATTAGGTGGCTACACCTTC
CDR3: CANSQVRGLGGYTF

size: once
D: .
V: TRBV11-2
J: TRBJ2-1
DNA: TGTACCAACAGCTTCCGTCACAGTTTTGCCTACAATGAGCAGTTCTTC
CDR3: CTNSFRHSFAYNEQFF

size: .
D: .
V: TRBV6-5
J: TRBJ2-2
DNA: TGTGCCAACAGCTATAGGACACCAGGGGGGCTATTTTTT
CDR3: CANSYRTPGGLFF

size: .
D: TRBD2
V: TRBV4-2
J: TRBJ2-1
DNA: TGTGTCAGCAGCCAAGATAACGGGAGGAGGTACAATGAGCAGTTCTTC
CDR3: CVSSQDNGRRYNEQFF

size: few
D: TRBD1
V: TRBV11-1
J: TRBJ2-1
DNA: TGTGCCAGCGGTCCGCGGACAGGTACCTACAATGAGCAGTTCTTC
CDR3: CASGPRTGTYNEQFF

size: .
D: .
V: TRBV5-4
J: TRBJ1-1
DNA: TGTGCCAACAGCCCAGCCAGACAGTCTGAAGTTTTCTTT
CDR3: CANSPARQSEVFF

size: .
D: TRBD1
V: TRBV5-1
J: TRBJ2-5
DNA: TGCGCCAGCTCGTGGCCGCCCCAGGGGGCTTTTGAGACCCAGTACTTC
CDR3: CASSWPPQGAFETQYF

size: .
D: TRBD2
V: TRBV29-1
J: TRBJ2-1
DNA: TGCAGCGTGGGTAAAAGACTAGCGGTATGCAATGAGCAGTTCTTC
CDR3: CSVGKRLAVCNEQFF

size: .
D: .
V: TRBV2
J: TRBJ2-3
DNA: TGTGCCAGCAGTGGTGCTAGCGACACAGATACGCAGTATTTT
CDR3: CASSGASDTDTQYF

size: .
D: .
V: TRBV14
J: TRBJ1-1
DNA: TGTGCCAGCAGCCAACTCTTAGGGGACACTGAGGCTTTCTTT
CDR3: CASSQLLGDTEAFF

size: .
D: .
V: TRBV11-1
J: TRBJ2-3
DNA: TGTGCCAGCAGTTTTCTTAGGGGGCAGTATTTT
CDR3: CASSFLRGQYF

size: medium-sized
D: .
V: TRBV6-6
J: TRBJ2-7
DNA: TGTGCCAGCAGCCTGGGCCCACAGGCCTACTACGAGCAGTACTTC
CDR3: CASSLGPQAYYEQYF

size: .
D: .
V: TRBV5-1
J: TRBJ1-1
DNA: TGCGTCATCAGCTTGGCGGGGGGCGTCACTGAAGCTTTCTTT
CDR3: CVISLAGGVTEAFF

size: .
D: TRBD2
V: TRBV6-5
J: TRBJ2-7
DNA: TGTGCCAGCAGTCGCCTAAGGACTAGCGGGAGGTACAAGCAGCACTTC
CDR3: CASSRLRTSGRYKQHF

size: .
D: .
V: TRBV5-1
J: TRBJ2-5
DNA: TGCGCCAGCAGCTTGGTAGCAGGGGTCCAAGAGACCCAGTACTTC
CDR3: CASSLVAGVQETQYF

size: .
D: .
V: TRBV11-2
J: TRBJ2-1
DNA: TGTGCCAACAGCTGGATAGGGAGCTCCCACAATGAGCAGTTCTTC
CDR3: CANSWIGSSHNEQFF

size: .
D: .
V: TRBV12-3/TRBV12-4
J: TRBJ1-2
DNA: TGTGTCAGCAGTTTAGATACCGGCCCCGGGAGCTACACCTTC
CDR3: CVSSLDTGPGSYTF

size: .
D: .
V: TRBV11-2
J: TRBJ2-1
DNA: TGTGTCAGCGGCTCTTTCCTAGGAGCGGCTACCTACAATGAGCAGTTCTTC
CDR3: CVSGSFLGAATYNEQFF

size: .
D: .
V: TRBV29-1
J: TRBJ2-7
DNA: TGCAGCGTTGGAGGTTCCACCTCCTACAAGCAGTACTTC
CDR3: CSVGGSTSYKQYF

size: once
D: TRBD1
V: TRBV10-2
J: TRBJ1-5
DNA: TGTGCCAGCAGTGACAGGGCCAATCAGCCCCAGCGTTTT
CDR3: CASSDRANQPQRF

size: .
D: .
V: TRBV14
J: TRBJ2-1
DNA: TGTGCCAGCAGCCAAGATACGGGGATTGGTGACTTTGAGCAGTTCTTC
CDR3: CASSQDTGIGDFEQFF

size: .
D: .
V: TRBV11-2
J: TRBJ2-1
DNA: TGTGTCAGCAGCCCCCCGTTTGGGAACTCGTACAATGAGCAGTTCTTC
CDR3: CVSSPPFGNSYNEQFF

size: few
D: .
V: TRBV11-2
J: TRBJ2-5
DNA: TGTACCAGCAGCCTAGTCACCGGGGTATGGGAGACCCAGTACTTC
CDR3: CTSSLVTGVWETQYF

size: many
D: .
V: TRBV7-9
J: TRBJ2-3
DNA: TGTGCCAGCAGCCGGACCGTAGGGGATACAGATACGCAGTATTTT
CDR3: CASSRTVGDTDTQYF

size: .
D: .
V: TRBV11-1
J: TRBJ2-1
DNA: TGTACCAACAGGTTATGGGTGGTAGATTACAATGAGCAGTTTTTC
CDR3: CTNRLWVVDYNEQFF

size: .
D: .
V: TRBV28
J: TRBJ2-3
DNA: TGTGCTAGCAGTTATGTCTTAGATACGCAGTATTTT
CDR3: CASSYVLDTQYF

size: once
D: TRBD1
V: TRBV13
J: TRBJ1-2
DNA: TGTGCCAGCAACTTAGAGCCCGCAGGGGGACATTATGACTACACCTTC
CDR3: CASNLEPAGGHYDYTF

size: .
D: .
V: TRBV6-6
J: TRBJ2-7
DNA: TGTGCCAGCAGTTACTCCGGGGGTCGCTCCTACGATCACTACTTC
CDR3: CASSYSGGRSYDHYF

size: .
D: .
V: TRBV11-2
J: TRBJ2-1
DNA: TGTGCCATCAGCTTAGGAATCAATAATGAGCAGTTCTTC
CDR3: CAISLGINNEQFF

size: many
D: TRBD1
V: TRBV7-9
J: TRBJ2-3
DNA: TGTGCCAGCAGCTTAACCGGGACAGCAGATACGCAGTATTTT
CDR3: CASSLTGTADTQYF

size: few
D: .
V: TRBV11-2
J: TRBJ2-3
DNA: TGTGCCAGCAGCTTAGATCAGGGTACCCCGACAGATACACAGTATTTT
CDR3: CASSLDQGTPTDTQYF

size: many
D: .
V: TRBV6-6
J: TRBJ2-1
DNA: TGTGCCAGCAGATACCCCTTGGGGGGCGCGGGGTACAATGAGCAGTTCTTC
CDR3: CASRYPLGGAGYNEQFF

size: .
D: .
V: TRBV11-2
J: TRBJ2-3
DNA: TGTGCCAGCAGCTTAGTTGGCGAGGGGGAAAACACAGATACGCGGTATTTT
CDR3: CASSLVGEGENTDTRYF

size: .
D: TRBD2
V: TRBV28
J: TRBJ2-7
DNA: TGTGCCAGCAGGAGGACTAGCGGGAACTCATACGTGCAGTACTTC
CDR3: CASRRTSGNSYVQYF

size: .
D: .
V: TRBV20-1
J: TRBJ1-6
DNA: TGCACTGCTAAAGCATATGGGACTGCAAATAATTCACCCCTCCACTTT
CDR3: CTAKAYGTANNSPLHF

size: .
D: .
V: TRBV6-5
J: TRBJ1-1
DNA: TGTACCAGCGGCGATTACGGGGGCACTGAAGCTTTCTTT
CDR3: CTSGDYGGTEAFF

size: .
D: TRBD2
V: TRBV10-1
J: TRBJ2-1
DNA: TGCCCCAGCAGTGAAGCAGCGGGAGAACCGTACAATGAGCAGTTCTTC
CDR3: CPSSEAAGEPYNEQFF

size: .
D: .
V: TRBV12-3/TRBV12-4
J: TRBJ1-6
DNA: TGTATCAGCAGTTTTGTACAGGGCCATAATTCACCCCTCCACTTT
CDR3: CISSFVQGHNSPLHF